Here is one T cell receptor beta chain with its context. Sequencing used immunoSEQ multiplex PCR; TCRdb keeps in-frame clones, though not all of them. The table has approximately 110,000 clones, roughly 85% seen once. Seattle cases were enrolled at active infection and followed longitudinally. This sample is drawn from a study of blood T cell repertoires in COVID-19. Study-level information: PBMCs, B-cell-depleted T cells, or T cells provided the cDNA or gDNA that made up the material.

Germline CDR1 and CDR2: LGHDT and YNNKEL (reference sequence). CDR3 length: 13 residues. V was cut by 1 base and J by 7 bases, with 8 bases left in between. V and J are TRBV3-1 (or the pseudogene TRBV3-2) and TRBJ1-5; D is uncertain. The sample was peripheral blood. The receptor's source is a woman of 80 years or more with COVID-19, enrolled during active disease. The CDR3 here is CASSQGGGQPQHF. The CDR3 DNA sequence: TGTGCCAGCAGCCAAGGGGGAGGGCAGCCCCAGCATTTT.